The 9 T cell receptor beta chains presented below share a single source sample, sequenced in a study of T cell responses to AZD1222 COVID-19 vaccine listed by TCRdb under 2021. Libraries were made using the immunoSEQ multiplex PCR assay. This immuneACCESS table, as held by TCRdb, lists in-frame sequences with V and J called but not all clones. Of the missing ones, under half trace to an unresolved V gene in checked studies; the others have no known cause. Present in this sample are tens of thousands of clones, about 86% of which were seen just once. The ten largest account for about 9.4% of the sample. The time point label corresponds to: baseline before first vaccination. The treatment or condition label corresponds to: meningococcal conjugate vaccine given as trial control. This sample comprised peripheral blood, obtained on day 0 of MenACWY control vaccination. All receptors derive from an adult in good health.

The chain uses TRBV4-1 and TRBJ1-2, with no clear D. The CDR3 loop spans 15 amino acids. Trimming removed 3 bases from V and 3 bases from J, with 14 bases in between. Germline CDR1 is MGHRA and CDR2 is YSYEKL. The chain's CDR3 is CASSQVPGFDYGYTF. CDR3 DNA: TGCGCCAGCAGCCAGGTTCCGGGGTTCGACTATGGCTACACCTTC.

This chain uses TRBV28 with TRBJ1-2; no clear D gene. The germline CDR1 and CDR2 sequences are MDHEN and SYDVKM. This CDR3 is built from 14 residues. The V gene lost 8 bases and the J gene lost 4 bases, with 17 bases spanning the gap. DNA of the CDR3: TGTGCCAGCCAATCCCCCCACCGAGGCTATGGCTACACCTTC. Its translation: CASQSPHRGYGYTF.

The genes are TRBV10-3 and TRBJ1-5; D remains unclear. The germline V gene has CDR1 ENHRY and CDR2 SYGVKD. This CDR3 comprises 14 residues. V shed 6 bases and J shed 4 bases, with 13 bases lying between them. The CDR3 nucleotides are TGTGCCATCAGCCCCGATTTTCCTAATCAGCCCCAGCATTTT. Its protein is CAISPDFPNQPQHF.

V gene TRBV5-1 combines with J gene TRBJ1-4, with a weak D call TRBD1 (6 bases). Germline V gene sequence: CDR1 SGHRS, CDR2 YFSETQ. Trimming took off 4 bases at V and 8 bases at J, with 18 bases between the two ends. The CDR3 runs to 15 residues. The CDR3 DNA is TGCGCCAGCAGCCCAAGTACAGGGTTCGGGGAAAAACTGTTTTTT. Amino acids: CASSPSTGFGEKLFF.

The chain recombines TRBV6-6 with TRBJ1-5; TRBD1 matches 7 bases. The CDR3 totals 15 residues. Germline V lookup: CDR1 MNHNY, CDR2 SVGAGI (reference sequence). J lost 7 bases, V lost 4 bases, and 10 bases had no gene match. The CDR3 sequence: CASSSRGQSGQPQHF. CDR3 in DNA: TGTGCCAGCAGTTCCCGGGGACAGAGTGGCCAGCCCCAGCATTTT.

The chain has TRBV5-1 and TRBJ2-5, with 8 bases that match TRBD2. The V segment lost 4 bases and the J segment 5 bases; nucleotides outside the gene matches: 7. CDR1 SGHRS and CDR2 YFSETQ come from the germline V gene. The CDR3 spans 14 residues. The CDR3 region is CASSVGLAGETQYF. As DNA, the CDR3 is TGCGCCAGCAGCGTAGGACTAGCAGGGGAGACCCAGTACTTC.

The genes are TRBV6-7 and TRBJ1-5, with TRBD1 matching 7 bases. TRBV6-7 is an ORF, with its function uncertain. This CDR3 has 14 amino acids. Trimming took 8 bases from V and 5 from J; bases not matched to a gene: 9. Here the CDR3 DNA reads TGTGCCAGCGCTAAACAGGGGCCGCATCAGCCCCAGCATTTT. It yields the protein CASAKQGPHQPQHF.

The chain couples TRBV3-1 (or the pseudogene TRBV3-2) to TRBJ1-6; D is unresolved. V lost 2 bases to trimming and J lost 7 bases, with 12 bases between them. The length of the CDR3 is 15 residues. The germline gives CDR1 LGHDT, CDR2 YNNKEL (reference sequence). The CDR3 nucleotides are TGTGCCAGCAGCCAATTATCCAGCCGAAATTCACCCCTCCACTTT. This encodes CASSQLSSRNSPLHF.

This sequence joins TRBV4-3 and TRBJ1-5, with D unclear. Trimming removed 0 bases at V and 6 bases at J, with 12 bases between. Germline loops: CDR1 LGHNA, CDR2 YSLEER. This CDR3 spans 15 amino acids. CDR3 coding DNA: TGCGCCAGCAGCCAAGATCGGGCAGGCGGTCAGCCCCAGCATTTT. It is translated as CASSQDRAGGQPQHF.